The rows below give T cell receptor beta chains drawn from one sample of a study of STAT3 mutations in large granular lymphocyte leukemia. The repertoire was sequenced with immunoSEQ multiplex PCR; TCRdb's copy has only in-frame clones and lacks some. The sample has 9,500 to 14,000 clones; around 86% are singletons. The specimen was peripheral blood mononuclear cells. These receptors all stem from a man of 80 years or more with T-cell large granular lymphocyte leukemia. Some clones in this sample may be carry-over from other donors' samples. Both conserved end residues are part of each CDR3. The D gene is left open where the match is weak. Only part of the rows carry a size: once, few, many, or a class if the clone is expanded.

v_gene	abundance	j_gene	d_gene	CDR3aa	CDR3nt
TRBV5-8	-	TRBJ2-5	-	CASSLVVGAEQETQYF	TGTGCCAGCAGCTTGGTTGTGGGCGCGGAGCAAGAGACCCAGTACTTC
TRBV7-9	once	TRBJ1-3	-	CASAKTQSGNTIYF	TGTGCCAGCGCAAAGACTCAGTCTGGAAACACCATATATTTT
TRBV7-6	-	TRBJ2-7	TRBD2	CASSLLAGGTYEQYF	TGTGCCAGCAGCTTACTAGCGGGGGGAACCTACGAGCAGTACTTC
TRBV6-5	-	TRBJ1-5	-	CASSYSLRSNQPQHF	TGTGCCAGCAGTTACTCTTTGAGGAGCAATCAGCCCCAGCATTTT
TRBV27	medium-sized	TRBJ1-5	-	CASSPQTRINQPQHF	TGTGCCAGCAGTCCCCAGACACGGATCAATCAGCCCCAGCATTTT
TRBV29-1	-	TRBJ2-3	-	CSAEPENTDTQYF	TGCAGCGCCGAACCCGAAAACACAGATACGCAGTATTTT
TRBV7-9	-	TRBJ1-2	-	CASTSPKFGYTF	TGTGCCAGCACCTCGCCTAAATTCGGCTACACCTTC
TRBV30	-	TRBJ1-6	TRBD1	CASSVGQGSPLHF	TGTGCCAGCAGCGTGGGACAGGGCTCACCCCTCCACTTT
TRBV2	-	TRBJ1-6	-	CASSEIRVGTPLHF	TGTGCCAGCAGTGAAATAAGGGTAGGGACACCCCTCCACTTT
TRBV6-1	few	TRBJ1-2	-	CASSETTRGYGYTF	TGTGCCAGCAGTGAAACGACAAGGGGCTATGGCTACACCTTC
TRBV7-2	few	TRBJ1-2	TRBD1	CASSSQQGRDGYTF	TGTGCCAGCAGCTCACAACAGGGGCGAGACGGCTACACCTTC
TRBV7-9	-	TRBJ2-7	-	CASTSGARDSEQYF	TGTGCCAGCACATCAGGAGCCCGGGATAGCGAGCAGTACTTC
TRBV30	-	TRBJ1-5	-	CAWNHGRDGQPQHF	TGTGCCTGGAATCATGGCAGGGATGGACAGCCCCAGCATTTT
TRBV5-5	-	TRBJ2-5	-	CASSLYPRQETQYF	TGTGCCAGCAGCTTGTATCCCAGACAAGAGACCCAGTACTTC
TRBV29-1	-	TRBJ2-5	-	CSVERQGWYF	TGCAGCGTTGAAAGGCAGGGCTGGTACTTC
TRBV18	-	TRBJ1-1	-	CASSPSSAGNTEAFF	TGTGCCAGCTCACCAAGTTCCGCAGGGAACACTGAAGCTTTCTTT
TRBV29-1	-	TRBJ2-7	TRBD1	CSVATGQPYEQYF	TGCAGCGTTGCGACAGGGCAGCCCTACGAGCAGTACTTC
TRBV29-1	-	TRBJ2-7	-	CSVAGLDEQYF	TGCAGCGTTGCAGGTCTCGACGAGCAGTACTTC
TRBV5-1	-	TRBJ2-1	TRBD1	CASSTIGTGAGNEQFF	TGCGCCAGCAGCACGATTGGGACAGGGGCGGGCAATGAGCAGTTCTTC
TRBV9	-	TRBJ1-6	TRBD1	CATSGDRNSPLHF	TGTGCCACCAGCGGGGACAGAAATTCACCCCTCCACTTT
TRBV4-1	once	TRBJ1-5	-	CASSPRERSNQPQHF	TGCGCCAGCAGCCCCAGGGAAAGGAGCAATCAGCCCCAGCATTTT
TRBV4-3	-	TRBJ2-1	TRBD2	CASSQGTSAYNEQFF	TGCGCCAGCAGCCAAGGGACTAGCGCCTACAATGAGCAGTTCTTC
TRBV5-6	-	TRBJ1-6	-	CASSLIGNNSPLHF	TGTGCCAGCAGCTTGATTGGGAATAATTCACCCCTCCACTTT
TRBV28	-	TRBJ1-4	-	CASSLRQTANEKLFF	TGTGCCAGCAGTTTGCGACAGACCGCTAATGAAAAACTGTTTTTT
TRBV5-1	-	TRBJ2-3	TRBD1	CASSLEDRVGDTQYF	TGCGCCAGCAGCTTGGAGGACAGGGTGGGAGATACGCAGTATTTT
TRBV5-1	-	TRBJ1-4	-	CASSLRGYPEKLFF	TGCGCCAGCAGCTTGAGGGGATATCCGGAAAAACTGTTTTTT
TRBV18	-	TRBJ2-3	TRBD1	CASSPGQGKDTQYF	TGTGCCAGCTCACCGGGACAGGGGAAAGATACGCAGTATTTT
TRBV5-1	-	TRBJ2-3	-	CASSLESAAHTDTQYF	TGCGCCAGCAGCTTGGAGTCGGCGGCGCACACAGATACGCAGTATTTT
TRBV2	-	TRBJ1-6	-	CASSPRVVVNSPLHF	TGTGCCAGCAGTCCCCGGGTGGTAGTAAATTCACCCCTCCACTTT
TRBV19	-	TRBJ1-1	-	CASTFMGRQNTEAFF	TGTGCCAGTACCTTCATGGGACGGCAGAACACTGAAGCTTTCTTT
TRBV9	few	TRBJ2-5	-	CASSVVGWAPQETQYF	TGTGCCAGCAGCGTAGTTGGTTGGGCACCCCAAGAGACCCAGTACTTC
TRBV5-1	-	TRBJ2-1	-	CASSRTHSKYNEQFF	TGCGCCAGCAGCCGGACGCACTCAAAATACAATGAGCAGTTCTTC
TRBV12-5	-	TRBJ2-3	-	CASDRGTSTDTQYF	TGTGCTAGTGACCGGGGCACTAGCACAGATACGCAGTATTTT
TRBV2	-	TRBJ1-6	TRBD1	CASRRQGNSPLHF	TGTGCCAGCAGAAGACAGGGGAATTCACCCCTCCACTTT
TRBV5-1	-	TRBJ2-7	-	CASSLARAYEQYF	TGCGCCAGCAGCTTGGCACGGGCCTACGAGCAGTACTTC
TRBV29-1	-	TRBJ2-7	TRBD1	CSVEGAPGQKVIEQYF	TGCAGCGTTGAAGGCGCTCCGGGACAGAAGGTGATCGAGCAGTACTTC
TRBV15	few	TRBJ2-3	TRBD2	CATSRLAGNTDTQYF	TGTGCCACCAGCAGGTTAGCGGGGAACACAGATACGCAGTATTTT
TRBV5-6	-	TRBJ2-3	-	CASSLVGTQYF	TGTGCCAGCAGCTTGGTCGGTACGCAGTATTTT
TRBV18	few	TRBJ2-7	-	CASSRDYEQYF	TGTGCCAGCTCACGAGACTACGAGCAGTACTTC
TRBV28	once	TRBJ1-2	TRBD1	CASSIQGANYGYTF	TGTGCCAGCAGTATACAGGGGGCGAACTATGGCTACACCTTC
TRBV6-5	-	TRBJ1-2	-	CASSYGEGDLLYGYIF	TGTGCCAGCAGTTACGGAGAAGGGGACCTCCTCTATGGCTACATCTTC
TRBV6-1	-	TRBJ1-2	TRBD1	CASSEARGGLNYGYTF	TGTGCCAGCAGTGAAGCAAGAGGGGGCCTTAACTATGGCTACACCTTC
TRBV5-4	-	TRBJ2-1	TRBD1	CASSSRSGGAYNEQFF	TGTGCCAGCAGCTCACGGTCAGGGGGCGCTTATAATGAGCAGTTCTTC
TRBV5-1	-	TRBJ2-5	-	CASRNGGGGQETQYF	TGCGCCAGCAGGAACGGAGGGGGTGGTCAAGAGACCCAGTACTTC